This T cell receptor beta chain comes out of a study of T cells after yellow fever vaccination. Findings and caveats of the study: Any FACS-sorted repertoire could hold abundant clonotypes that contaminate it from the bulk population. Booster sampling recovered most clones from primary vaccination (nearly 98% CD4, approximately 90% CD8).

A process of 5'RACE template switching, which added a universal primer site and UMIs, was used to make TCR cDNA. Each CDR3 protein gets one entry after TCRdb re-called the 5' RACE reads with MiXCR. The sample yields a few hundred thousand distinct CDR3 sequences, around 8.1% seen once. The CDR3 spans 15 residues. The V and J ends lost 3 bases and 2 bases respectively, with 14 bases between them. Germline-derived CDR1 and CDR2 are LGHNT and FRNRAP. A few counts support this clonotype. What it binds is not known. The specimen was PBMCs, collected 45 days after the first yellow fever vaccination. The receptor comes from a man younger than 35 who received the YFV17D yellow fever vaccine. The chain joins TRBV12-5 to TRBJ2-7; TRBD1 might be the D (5 bases). CDR3 protein: CASGFALDSPYEQYF. In DNA form, the CDR3 reads TGTGCTAGTGGTTTCGCTCTCGACAGTCCCTACGAGCAGTACTTC.